This T cell receptor beta chain stems from a study of T-cell memory formation after mild COVID-19. The study's findings and limits: Memory cells collected pre-infection included some clones that later responded, suggesting cross-reactive memory joined. The study found contracting CD4+ clones mainly in CM and EM and contracting CD8+ clones in EMRA.

TCRdb processed the 5' RACE reads anew with MiXCR; each CDR3 protein has one entry. The sample consists of 250,000 or so distinct CDR3 sequences, 18% of them appearing once. This clonotype was counted a few times. The antigen is undetermined. Trimming took 3 bases from V and 7 from J, leaving 12 bases between them. CDR3 length equals 13 residues. Germline assignment: CDR1 SGHVS and CDR2 FNYEAQ. The sequencing sample was made of PBMCs or a T cell subset sorted from them (not recorded which). The receptor was isolated from a man between 18 and 29 years old who had mild COVID-19 (a few samples of this study predate the infection). Cell type and time point are not known. This chain uses TRBV7-6 with TRBJ2-5, with a weak D call TRBD2 (6 bases). The CDR3 spells CASSFSAAGTQYF. The CDR3 DNA reads TGTGCCAGCAGCTTCTCCGCAGCGGGGACCCAGTACTTC.